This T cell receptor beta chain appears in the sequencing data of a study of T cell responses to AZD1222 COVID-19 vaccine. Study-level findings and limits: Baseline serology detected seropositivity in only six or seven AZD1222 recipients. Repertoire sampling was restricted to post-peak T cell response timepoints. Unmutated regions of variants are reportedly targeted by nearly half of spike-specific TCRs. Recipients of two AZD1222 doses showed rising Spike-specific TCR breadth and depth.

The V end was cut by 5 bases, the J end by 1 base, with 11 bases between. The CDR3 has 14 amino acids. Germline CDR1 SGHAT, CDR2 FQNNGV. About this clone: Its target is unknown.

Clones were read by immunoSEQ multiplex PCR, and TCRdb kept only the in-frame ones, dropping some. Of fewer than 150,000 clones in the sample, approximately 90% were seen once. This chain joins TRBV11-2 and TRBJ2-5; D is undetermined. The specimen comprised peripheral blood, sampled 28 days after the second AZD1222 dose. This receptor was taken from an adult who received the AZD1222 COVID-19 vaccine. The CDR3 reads CASSPRAVQETQYF. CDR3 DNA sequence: TGTGCCAGCAGCCCCCGGGCGGTCCAAGAGACCCAGTACTTC. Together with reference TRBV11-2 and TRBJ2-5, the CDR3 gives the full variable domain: EAGVAQSPRYKIIEKRQSVAFWCNPISGHATLYWYQQILGQGPKLLIQFQNNGVVDDSQLPKDRFSAERLKGVDSTLKIQPAKLEDSAVYLCASSPRAVQETQYFGPGTRLLVL.